The clone carrying this TCR beta chain came up once. What it recognizes is unknown. Alongside a J-beta primer mix, a sample-barcoded 5' primer served in a second PCR lasting about 6 to 12 cycles. TCRdb reanalysed the 5' RACE reads using MiXCR and keeps one entry per CDR3 protein. The profile shows 1,500,000 or so distinct CDR3 sequences, around 59% of them singletons. This CDR3 contains 14 residues. Looked up from germline, CDR1 is LNHNV and CDR2 is YYDKDF (reference sequence). V lost 0 bases and J lost 10; bases outside the gene matches: 5. The data were obtained in a study of blood T cells in healthy people across ages. Whole-study findings and limits: For the donors, CMV status was unknown and possibly confounded expanded clonotype changes. Older age went with lower TCR beta diversity per million T cells, in a roughly linear way.

The chain couples TRBV15 to TRBJ2-1, with 8 bases fitting TRBD2. Sequencing input: blood. This TCR was recovered from a man aged 18 to 29 in good health. The CDR3 here is CATSRDRGGKEQFF. DNA for the CDR3: TGTGCCACCAGCAGAGATCGGGGGGGAAAGGAGCAGTTCTTC.